The following is a TCR beta chain sequence with its context. No antigen is known for it. This specimen comes from a study of cytomegalovirus exposure and HLA in healthy donors. Study-level background: The study placed approximately 78% of its 398 genotyped donors in the Caucasian-associated ancestry cluster.

In nominal health when sampled, donors likely had unrecorded immune exposures nonetheless. General study results and limits: Earlier analysis looked at TCR beta V segments, and most were productive about 87% or about 30% of the time. It emerged from a later analysis that several of the most significant clusters appeared to be linked to common viral pathogens.

The PCR contained 60 Vbeta and 13 Jbeta primers. The assay was immunoSEQ multiplex PCR, and TCRdb's table has in-frame clones only and misses some. Of fewer than 75,000 clones listed, 65% to 90% were seen once; the top ten hold around 4.1%. The ends were cut back, 0 bases at V and 5 bases at J, with 14 bases in the middle. This CDR3 spans 15 amino acids. Germline V gene data show CDR1 as SGHRS and CDR2 as YFSETQ. The specimen sequenced was PBMCs. V usage is TRBV5-1 and J usage is TRBJ2-5; D call uncertain. The receptor's source is a young man in good health and CMV-seronegative. The CDR3 region is CASSLAFAVKETQYF. CDR3 coding DNA: TGCGCCAGCAGCTTGGCGTTTGCGGTAAAGGAGACCCAGTACTTC.